A single sample gave rise to the 24 T cell receptor beta chains below, sequenced in a study of cytomegalovirus exposure and HLA in healthy donors. This PCR relied on a set of 60 Vbeta primers and 13 Jbeta primers. Sequencing used immunoSEQ multiplex PCR; TCRdb keeps in-frame clones, though not all of them. Of 100,000 to 150,000 clones listed, approximately 80% are singletons. Input material: PBMCs. The receptors shown here come from a man between 35 and 55 years old in good health and CMV-seronegative.

V and J are TRBV6-1 and TRBJ1-2; the match to TRBD1 covers 7 bases. From germline, CDR1 is MNHNS and CDR2 SASEGT. With V trimmed by 7 bases and J by 3 bases, 5 bases remained unmatched. The CDR3 has 13 residues. CDR3 in amino acids: CASNKGTDYGYTF. The CDR3 region has the DNA TGTGCCAGCAACAAGGGGACAGACTATGGCTACACCTTC.

This chain uses TRBV6-6 with TRBJ2-1; TRBD2 aligns across 10 bases. There are 16 residues in the CDR3. CDR1 is MNHNY, CDR2 SVGAGI, per germline (reference sequence). J was trimmed by 2 bases and V by 2 bases; bases with no gene match: 3. Written as DNA, the CDR3 is TGTGCCAGCAGTTACGAGCGGGGGGGCCCCTACAATGAGCAGTTCTTC. Protein sequence: CASSYERGGPYNEQFF.

J is TRBJ1-1 and V is TRBV2; 7 bases match TRBD1. V lost 6 bases, J lost 6 bases, and 16 bases stayed unmatched. This CDR3 region has 16 residues. The germline CDR1 and CDR2 sequences are SNHLY and FYNNEI. CDR3 region: CASSEMTGSGVPEAFF. CDR3 nucleotide sequence: TGTGCCAGCAGCGAAATGACAGGGTCTGGGGTTCCTGAAGCTTTCTTT.

This chain connects TRBV30 to TRBJ2-2; 11 bases are shared with TRBD2. Losses at the gene ends were 6 bases for V and 7 bases for J; bases not matched to a gene: 16. Germline CDR1 and CDR2: GTSNPN and SVGIG (reference sequence). This CDR3 comprises 17 residues. The CDR3 is CACGLGTSGNKGGELFF. In DNA form, the CDR3 reads TGTGCCTGCGGGCTCGGGACTAGCGGAAATAAGGGCGGGGAGCTGTTTTTT.

The chain uses TRBV7-7 and TRBJ2-7; 7 bases fit TRBD1. The CDR3 spans 13 residues. J lost 6 bases, V lost 1 base, and 3 bases had no gene match. Germline CDR1 is SSHAT and CDR2 is FNYEAQ (reference sequence). DNA of the CDR3: TGTGCCAGCAGCTTAGTAGCAGGGGGCGAGCAGTACTTC. Translated: CASSLVAGGEQYF.

The chain couples TRBV15 to TRBJ2-4; 9 bases map to TRBD1. Germline V lookup: CDR1 LNHNV, CDR2 YYDKDF (reference sequence). Germline trimming cut 1 base from V and 2 bases from J; bases unmatched to any gene: 12. This CDR3 comprises 19 residues. The CDR3 nucleotides are TGTGCCACCAGCAGAGCGACAGGGGGAAGAGTTGTGACCAAAAACATTCAGTACTTC. Translated: CATSRATGGRVVTKNIQYF. Using reference TRBV15 and TRBJ2-4 for the parts outside the CDR3, the full variable domain is DAMVIQNPRYQVTQFGKPVTLSCSQTLNHNVMYWYQQKSSQAPKLLFHYYDKDFNNEADTPDNFQSRRPNTSFCFLDIRSPGLGDTAMYLCATSRATGGRVVTKNIQYFGAGTRLSVL.

The chain is built from TRBV6-7 and TRBJ2-1, with 13 bases that match TRBD2. TRBV6-7 is recorded as an ORF, its role being uncertain. V lost 8 bases and J lost 0; bases outside the gene matches: 10. This CDR3 has 18 residues. The CDR3 region has the DNA TGTGCCAGCCCACAAGGGACTAGCGGGATCAGCTCCTACAATGAGCAGTTCTTC. Encoded protein: CASPQGTSGISSYNEQFF.

This clone has only a few counts. The chain has TRBV30 and TRBJ1-4, with D possibly matching TRBD1 (5 bases). The ends were cut back, 2 bases at V and 12 bases at J, with 10 bases in the middle. Germline V CDR1 and CDR2: GTSNPN, SVGIG (reference sequence). This CDR3 region has 11 residues. The CDR3 loop is CAWSSQGELFF. Written as DNA, the CDR3 is TGTGCCTGGAGTAGCCAGGGTGAACTGTTTTTT.

The CDR3 sequence is CASSRDRATNEKLFF. Here the CDR3 DNA reads TGCGCCAGCAGCAGGGACAGAGCAACTAATGAAAAACTGTTTTTT. The rearrangement uses TRBV5-1 and TRBJ1-4; 7 bases are shared with TRBD1. The CDR3 is 15 residues long. V lost 4 bases and J lost 0; bases outside the gene matches: 3. The germline CDR1 and CDR2 sequences are SGHRS and YFSETQ.

This clone was seen a single time. The chain combines TRBV28 with TRBJ1-4, with D possibly matching TRBD1 (5 bases). Germline V gives CDR1 MDHEN, CDR2 SYDVKM. The V gene lost 3 bases and the J gene lost 6 bases, with 8 bases spanning the gap. CDR3 length: 13 residues. CDR3 coding DNA: TGTGCCAGCAGTTTGGGGGGTTATGAAAAACTGTTTTTT. Amino acid sequence: CASSLGGYEKLFF.

The V call is TRBV6-1, the J call TRBJ1-6, with 7 bases aligning to TRBD1. CDR1 and CDR2 (germline): MNHNS, SASEGT. This CDR3 has 14 residues. Trimming removed 1 base from V and 7 bases from J; junction bases left unmatched: 1. The CDR3 DNA reads as TGTGCCAGCAGTGAAGGCAGGGGGAATTCACCCCTCCACTTT. Its translation is CASSEGRGNSPLHF.

The chain couples TRBV5-1 to TRBJ2-3; 10 bases align to TRBD1. CDR3 length equals 15 residues. V trimming: 3 bases; J trimming: 5 bases; junction bases outside the gene matches: 6. Germline V gives CDR1 SGHRS, CDR2 YFSETQ. CDR3 DNA sequence: TGCGCCAGCAGCTCCGACAGGGGGCGTGTAGATACGCAGTATTTT. This codes for CASSSDRGRVDTQYF.

The sample holds a few counts of this clone. This rearrangement joins TRBV2 to TRBJ2-1; 9 bases map to TRBD2. This CDR3 is built from 16 residues. V gave up 11 bases and J gave up 8 bases; unmatched junction bases: 19. CDR1 SNHLY and CDR2 FYNNEI come from the germline V gene. Here the CDR3 DNA reads TGTGCCGTCGGCGGGGGCGGGAGGGCTACTTTGGATGAGCAGTTCTTC. Translating gives CAVGGGGRATLDEQFF.

The chain is built from TRBV29-1 and TRBJ1-4; D is undetermined. The V gene lost 4 bases and the J gene lost 8 bases, with 14 bases spanning the gap. From germline, CDR1 is SQVTM and CDR2 ANQGSEA. This CDR3 has 13 amino acids. CDR3: CSVGAFIGEKLFF. CDR3 nucleotide sequence: TGCAGCGTTGGGGCCTTCATTGGGGAAAAACTGTTTTTT.

The chain is built from TRBV29-1 and TRBJ1-1; 7 nucleotides line up with TRBD1. Germline values: CDR1 SQVTM, CDR2 ANQGSEA. The CDR3 extends over 12 amino acids. The ends lost 4 bases at V and 5 bases at J; junction bases unmatched: 4. The CDR3 spells CSVGSGGTEAFF. CDR3 sequence (DNA): TGCAGCGTTGGGTCAGGGGGGACTGAAGCTTTCTTT.

This chain joins TRBV28 and TRBJ1-6, with D perhaps matching TRBD1 (6 bases). Germline-derived CDR1 and CDR2 are MDHEN and SYDVKM. V lost 2 bases to trimming and J lost 9 bases, with 20 bases between them. The CDR3 sequence is 17 residues long. The CDR3 spells CASSLPTGGAKGSPLHF. The CDR3 nucleotides read TGTGCCAGCAGTTTACCCACGGGGGGGGCGAAAGGTTCACCCCTCCACTTT.

V gene TRBV30 combines with J gene TRBJ1-4; no clear D. Trimming stripped 3 bases from V and 6 bases from J, with 14 bases between. Germline CDR1 GTSNPN, CDR2 SVGIG (reference sequence). There are 14 residues in the CDR3. DNA of the CDR3: TGTGCCTGGAGGTCTATCGGGGAAGATGAAAAACTGTTTTTT. It encodes CAWRSIGEDEKLFF.

This sequence joins TRBV2 and TRBJ2-7; TRBD1 aligns across 10 bases. V shed 5 bases and J 5 bases; nucleotides not matched to a gene: 9. Germline CDR1 reads SNHLY; CDR2 reads FYNNEI. The CDR3 has 15 residues. CDR3 region: CASSYDRGRPNEQYF. The CDR3 DNA reads as TGTGCCAGCAGTTACGACAGGGGGCGACCCAACGAGCAGTACTTC.

V and J are TRBV7-6 and TRBJ1-6; no reliable D call. Germline loops: CDR1 SGHVS, CDR2 FNYEAQ. The CDR3 has 15 amino acids. Trimming cost V 6 bases and J 11 bases, with 20 bases left between them. CDR3 region: CASRGIAVPSAPLHF. The CDR3 nucleotides read TGTGCCAGCAGAGGAATCGCGGTCCCATCGGCACCCCTCCACTTT.

The CDR3 protein is CASSQDYGLSGNTIYF. The CDR3 DNA sequence: TGCGCCAGCAGCCAAGATTACGGACTCTCTGGAAACACCATATATTTT. The chain recombines TRBV4-1 with TRBJ1-3; D is uncertain. This CDR3 is 16 amino acids long. Deletions cut 0 bases from V and 0 bases from J, with 9 bases between. In germline, CDR1 is MGHRA, CDR2 YSYEKL.

This sequence joins TRBV5-1 and TRBJ1-4; D gene uncertain. V was pared by 4 bases and J by 8 bases, with 12 bases between. This CDR3 region has 13 residues. CDR1 and CDR2 (germline): SGHRS, YFSETQ. For the CDR3, the DNA is TGCGCCAGCAGCCTAGACCCGGGGGAAAAACTGTTTTTT. It yields the protein CASSLDPGEKLFF. The variable domain in full, with the rest retrieved from reference TRBV5-1 and TRBJ1-4, is KAGVTQTPRYLIKTRGQQVTLSCSPISGHRSVSWYQQTPGQGLQFLFEYFSETQRNKGNFPGRFSGRQFSNSRSEMNVSTLELGDSALYLCASSLDPGEKLFFGSGTQLSVL.

This chain connects TRBV29-1 to TRBJ2-5; 8 bases map to TRBD1. Trimming removed 4 bases from V and 5 bases from J; junction bases left unmatched: 6. Germline V gene lookup returns CDR1 SQVTM and CDR2 ANQGSEA. CDR3 length: 13 amino acids. The CDR3 protein is CSVAAGGSETQYF. CDR3 nucleotides: TGCAGCGTTGCGGCAGGGGGCTCGGAGACCCAGTACTTC.

The chain's CDR3 is CASSLLAGEGYEQYF. Written as DNA, the CDR3 is TGCGCCAGCAGCTTACTAGCGGGAGAAGGCTACGAGCAGTACTTC. V gene TRBV5-1 combines with J gene TRBJ2-7; 11 nucleotides align to TRBD2. The length of the CDR3 is 15 residues. V lost 2 bases and J lost 3; bases outside the gene matches: 4. In germline, CDR1 is SGHRS, CDR2 YFSETQ.

The V gene is TRBV21-1, the J gene TRBJ1-5; TRBD1 is taken as the D call from the table, unchecked against the DNA. TRBV21-1 is a pseudogene locus. The CDR3 length is 19 residues. CDR3 residues: CASSKDRLWGDVGNQPQHF. DNA for the CDR3: TGTGCCAGCAGCAAAGATAGGTTATGGGGCGACGTTGGCAATCAGCCCCAGCATTTT.